This TCR beta chain was documented in a study of tumor and adjacent non-tumor tissue in lung cancer. TCRbeta libraries were built with three rounds of nested PCR, modified from ARM-PCR. TCRdb reprocessed the multiplex PCR reads with MiXCR, giving one entry per CDR3 protein. The table shows approximately 79,000 distinct CDR3 sequences, with 61% occurring only once. Of note for this clonotype: One junction end disagrees with the germline gene, perhaps due to a read error.

Germline lookup yields CDR1 SGHAT and CDR2 FQNNGV. The length of the CDR3 is 15 residues. This sample's RNA came from whole unsorted tissue. Sequences were obtained from lung tumor tissue. The receptor's source is an older man with non-small cell lung cancer. The gene calls are TRBV11-2 and TRBJ2-7; D might be TRBD2 (5 bases). DNA of the CDR3: TGTGTCAGCAGCTTAGTTTCTGGGAGCTCCTACGAGCAGTATTTC. Protein sequence: CVSSLVSGSSYEQYF.